Listed below are T cell receptor beta chains from one sample, sequenced in a study of T-cell memory formation after mild COVID-19. TCRdb passed the 5' RACE reads through MiXCR, listing each CDR3 protein once. The data contain a few hundred thousand distinct CDR3 sequences, about 27% of them singletons. Sequenced material: PBMCs or a T cell subset sorted from them (not recorded which). The receptors derive from an adult woman who had mild COVID-19 (a few samples of this study predate the infection). Cell type and time point are not known. Each CDR3 is given with its conserved first and last residue. D genes are given only for firm matches. Not all rows give a size; the values are once, few, many and, for expanded clones, a class.

.	.	13	TRBV20-1	TRBJ1-2	TGCAGTGCTTCTGGGGCCGTGGAAGATGGCTACACCTTC	CSASGAVEDGYTF
.	.	16	TRBV5-1	TRBJ2-7	TGCGCCAGCAGCCCGCTCGAGGGGGGAGGGCCGCACGAGCAGTACTTC	CASSPLEGGGPHEQYF
.	.	17	TRBV20-1	TRBJ1-6	TGCAGTGCTCCCTCCGGGGACGAGGAGAAGGAGAGTTCACCCCTCCACTTT	CSAPSGDEEKESSPLHF
.	.	15	TRBV9	TRBJ2-1	TGTGCCAGCAGCGTAGGGCCTAGCAGAAACAATGAGCAGTTCTTC	CASSVGPSRNNEQFF
TRBD1	.	15	TRBV9	TRBJ1-1	TGTGCCAGCAACCCGACAGGGTGGATGAACACTGAAGCTTTCTTT	CASNPTGWMNTEAFF
.	.	14	TRBV9	TRBJ2-7	TGTGCCAGCAGCCCCCAAGACATCGTAAGCGAGCAGTACTTC	CASSPQDIVSEQYF
TRBD1	.	16	TRBV7-2	TRBJ2-7	TGTGCCAGCAGCGAGGGTGTCGGACAGGGTTACCACGAGCAGTACTTC	CASSEGVGQGYHEQYF
TRBD1	few	15	TRBV12-3/TRBV12-4	TRBJ1-3	TGTGCCAGCAGTTTTGAGGGGGCTTCTGGAAACACCATATATTTT	CASSFEGASGNTIYF
.	few	14	TRBV10-3	TRBJ2-1	TGTGCCATCAGTGAGGGGGTTTCCTACAATGAGCAGTTCTTC	CAISEGVSYNEQFF
.	few	14	TRBV6-2/TRBV6-3	TRBJ2-1	TGTGCCAGCAGTTACTCGGGGCTAGCGAGTGAGCAGTTCTTC	CASSYSGLASEQFF
.	.	17	TRBV13	TRBJ1-1	TGTGCCAGCAGTCCCTCCTATTCGGGACCGAAAACGACTGAAGCTTTCTTT	CASSPSYSGPKTTEAFF
.	.	13	TRBV7-9	TRBJ2-7	TGTGCCAGCAGCCGGGGACTTTCAGCCGAGCAGTACTTC	CASSRGLSAEQYF
.	.	14	TRBV12-3/TRBV12-4	TRBJ1-1	TGTGCCAGCAGTAAGTCGACAGTGAACACTGAAGCTTTCTTT	CASSKSTVNTEAFF
TRBD1	.	13	TRBV6-5	TRBJ2-1	TGTGCCAGCAGACGACAGGGTTCCAATGAGCAGTTCTTC	CASRRQGSNEQFF
TRBD2	.	15	TRBV15	TRBJ2-1	TGTGCCACCAGCCCTCAGCGGGAGTTCGGCAATGAGCAGTTCTTC	CATSPQREFGNEQFF
TRBD1	.	16	TRBV5-1	TRBJ2-7	TGCGCCAGCAGCTTGGAGGCGGGGGACAGGGGGGACGAGCAGTACTTC	CASSLEAGDRGDEQYF
.	few	13	TRBV3-1	TRBJ1-1	TGTGCCAGTCGCTCTAGCGGTCGGACTGAAGCTTTCTTT	CASRSSGRTEAFF
.	few	12	TRBV6-5	TRBJ2-7	TGTGCCAGCAAAGCGGGTGGGGACGAGCAGTACTTC	CASKAGGDEQYF
.	.	16	TRBV11-3	TRBJ2-5	TGTGCCAGCAGCTTAGTTCCCAGACATGACCAAGAGACCCAGTACTTC	CASSLVPRHDQETQYF
.	.	14	TRBV7-6	TRBJ2-5	TGTGCCAGCAGCCCGCTAGGGCCTCAAGAGACCCAGTACTTC	CASSPLGPQETQYF
TRBD1	.	15	TRBV20-1	TRBJ1-1	TGCAGTGCTAGAACCGGGACAGGGTTCGACACTGAAGCTTTCTTT	CSARTGTGFDTEAFF
.	.	12	TRBV7-6	TRBJ2-5	TGTGCCAGCAGCTTTATACATGAGACCCAGTACTTC	CASSFIHETQYF
TRBD2	.	16	TRBV20-1	TRBJ2-1	TGCAGTGCTAGCCCCTCTCTAGCGGGATCCTACAATGAGCAGTTCTTC	CSASPSLAGSYNEQFF
TRBD2	.	18	TRBV4-2	TRBJ2-1	TGTGCCAGCAGCCAAGACCCTCCACTAGCGGGAGGCTACAATGAGCAGTTCTTC	CASSQDPPLAGGYNEQFF
.	few	15	TRBV5-1	TRBJ2-3	TGCGCCAGCAGCTTGAGGGGGAGCCACACAGATACGCAGTATTTT	CASSLRGSHTDTQYF
.	few	11	TRBV4-1	TRBJ2-1	TGCGCCAGCAGCCATAAGAGTGAGCAGTTCTTC	CASSHKSEQFF
.	.	12	TRBV20-1	TRBJ1-2	TGCAGTGCTAGACCGTCATACTATGGCTACACCTTC	CSARPSYYGYTF
TRBD1	few	15	TRBV4-3	TRBJ2-1	TGCGCCAGCAGCCAAGATGGGACAGATTACAATGAGCAGTTCTTC	CASSQDGTDYNEQFF
.	.	13	TRBV11-3	TRBJ2-2	TGTGCCAGCGCGGGCAAGAACACCGGGGAGCTGTTTTTT	CASAGKNTGELFF
.	few	13	TRBV20-1	TRBJ2-3	TGCAGTGGGGGGTATGGGAGGACAGATACGCAGTATTTT	CSGGYGRTDTQYF
.	.	19	TRBV7-2	TRBJ2-1	TGTGCCAGCAGCTCCCCAGTGGGTCGGGAGCGGATCGCGGACAATGAGCAGTTCTTC	CASSSPVGRERIADNEQFF
.	.	18	TRBV18	TRBJ1-1	TGTGCCAGCTCACAACTAATCTACCGGGACACAAAGAACACTGAAGCTTTCTTT	CASSQLIYRDTKNTEAFF
TRBD1	few	15	TRBV15	TRBJ2-7	TGTGCCACCAAGCCGGACAGGGGGCGCATGAGCGAGCAGTACTTC	CATKPDRGRMSEQYF
TRBD1	.	16	TRBV12-5	TRBJ1-1	TGTGCTAGTGGTTTGGCCGGGACAGGGGTGTGGACTGAAGCTTTCTTT	CASGLAGTGVWTEAFF
TRBD1	.	18	TRBV9	TRBJ2-3	TGTGCCAGCAGCGTAGGATGGACAGGGACGACTAGCACAGATACGCAGTATTTT	CASSVGWTGTTSTDTQYF